Following are 14 T cell receptor beta chains from one sample sequenced in a study of shared clonotypes between healthy human individuals. Profiling relied on immunoSEQ multiplex PCR, and the TCRdb table lists in-frame clones only, not all of them. The sample contains about a million clones, about 72% of which appear only once. Source material: memory CD4+ T cells from PBMCs. As to subset: CD45RA-negative fraction. The receptors come from a man between 18 and 35 years old in good health. Some clones in this sample may be carry-over from other donors' samples.

This clone was seen at least ten times. The chain carries TRBV28 and TRBJ1-2; D is uncertain. V dropped 6 bases and J dropped 3 bases, with 8 bases sitting between them. The length of the CDR3 is 12 residues. Germline-derived CDR1 and CDR2 are MDHEN and SYDVKM. The CDR3 DNA follows: TGTGCCAGCAGCGCCGTGGACTATGGCTACACCTTC. Translated: CASSAVDYGYTF.

This clone has a handful of counts. The rearrangement joins TRBV10-3 to TRBJ1-2; weak D call: TRBD1 (6 bases). CDR3 length equals 11 residues. Trimming left V 10 bases short and J 8 bases short, with 14 bases between. Germline CDR1 ENHRY, CDR2 SYGVKD. The CDR3 is CATSKGDGYTF. The CDR3 DNA reads as TGTGCCACCTCCAAGGGGGACGGCTACACCTTC.

This chain uses TRBV5-1 with TRBJ2-1, with 7 bases identical to TRBD1. The CDR3 spans 15 residues. CDR1 SGHRS and CDR2 YFSETQ come from the germline V gene. Unmatched junction bases numbered 13, after V lost 3 bases and J lost 10 bases. The CDR3 protein is CASSSRTGTIPEQFF. The CDR3 DNA reads TGCGCCAGCAGCTCCAGGACAGGCACGATACCCGAGCAGTTCTTC.

This clone was picked up a small number of times. The gene calls are TRBV6-1 and TRBJ2-4; 11 nucleotides align to TRBD2. Germline V gene data show CDR1 as MNHNS and CDR2 as SASEGT. J gave up 2 bases and V 3 bases, and 12 bases lay outside the gene matches. The CDR3 spans 19 residues. CDR3 sequence (DNA): TGTGCCAGCAGTGATCTAGCGGGAGGCTCCAAAGGGACCAAAAACATTCAGTACTTC. As protein: CASSDLAGGSKGTKNIQYF.

This clone has just a few counts. The chain joins TRBV14 to TRBJ1-1; D uncertain. Germline V CDR1 and CDR2: SGHDN, FVKESK. The V end was cut by 1 base, the J end by 10 bases, with 19 bases between. The CDR3 is 15 amino acids. CDR3 amino acids: CASSQARAASGRAFF. The CDR3 DNA reads TGTGCCAGCAGCCAAGCAAGGGCCGCGTCCGGAAGAGCTTTCTTT.

The chain employs TRBV5-1 and TRBJ1-2; D may be TRBD1 (5 bases). In germline, CDR1 is SGHRS, CDR2 YFSETQ. Trimming shortened V by 4 bases and J by 3 bases, and 13 bases separated the two germline ends. The CDR3 loop spans 14 amino acids. The CDR3 DNA sequence: TGCGCCAGCAGCAGGGACTGGGGGGACTATGGCTACACCTTC. Translating gives CASSRDWGDYGYTF.

Notes on this clone: The junction departs from germline at one end; a sequencing error may be responsible. The rearrangement links TRBV7-6 to TRBJ2-7; D not resolved. CDR3 length equals 15 residues. The V gene's germline CDR1 is SGHVS and CDR2 FNYEAQ. The CDR3 loop reads CASSLGPDPSYGQYF. The CDR3 DNA sequence: TGTGCCAGCAGCTTAGGGCCGGACCCCTCCTACGGGCAGTACTTC.

This clone has at least ten counts. This chain connects TRBV7-9 to TRBJ2-3; D is unresolved. Germline lookup yields CDR1 SEHNR and CDR2 FQNEAQ (reference sequence). This CDR3 region has 16 residues. Trimming removed 0 bases at V and 0 bases at J, with 10 bases between. This CDR3 reads CASSLALGRSTDTQYF. As DNA, the CDR3 is TGTGCCAGCAGCTTAGCGCTAGGACGGAGCACAGATACGCAGTATTTT.

J is TRBJ2-1 and V is TRBV5-1, with 10 positions matching TRBD2. The CDR3 loop spans 16 amino acids. The V segment lost 4 bases and the J segment 3 bases; nucleotides outside the gene matches: 7. Germline CDR1 and CDR2: SGHRS and YFSETQ. CDR3 sequence (DNA): TGCGCCAGCAGCCTAGTAGCGGGAGGCCTCTACAATGAGCAGTTCTTC. It encodes CASSLVAGGLYNEQFF. Complete variable domain (other parts from reference TRBV5-1 and TRBJ2-1): KAGVTQTPRYLIKTRGQQVTLSCSPISGHRSVSWYQQTPGQGLQFLFEYFSETQRNKGNFPGRFSGRQFSNSRSEMNVSTLELGDSALYLCASSLVAGGLYNEQFFGPGTRLTVL.

The V and J genes are TRBV5-5 and TRBJ1-5; no definite D call. V gave up 2 bases and J gave up 0 bases, with 6 bases separating them. The CDR3 sequence is 14 residues long. Germline loops: CDR1 SGHKS, CDR2 YYEKEE (reference sequence). The CDR3 coding sequence is TGTGCCAGCAGCTTTGGGAATAGCAATCAGCCCCAGCATTTT. As protein: CASSFGNSNQPQHF. Full variable domain (remainder filled in from reference TRBV5-5 and TRBJ1-5): DAGVTQSPTHLIKTRGQQVTLRCSPISGHKSVSWYQQVLGQGPQFIFQYYEKEERGRGNFPDRFSARQFPNYSSELNVNALLLGDSALYLCASSFGNSNQPQHFGDGTRLSIL.

The chain combines TRBV15 with TRBJ2-7; possible D gene TRBD2, 5 bases. V was pared by 0 bases and J by 2 bases, with 14 bases between. This CDR3 comprises 16 residues. Germline CDR1 LNHNV, CDR2 YYDKDF (reference sequence). The CDR3 coding sequence is TGTGCCACCAGCAGAGATCGGGGTAGGAAACCCTACGAGCAGTACTTC. This encodes CATSRDRGRKPYEQYF.

This sequence joins TRBV10-3 and TRBJ1-5; the D is unclear. Trimming stripped 10 bases from V and 0 bases from J, with 13 bases between. This CDR3 comprises 14 residues. Germline lookup yields CDR1 ENHRY and CDR2 SYGVKD. The CDR3 sequence: CATSHGPSNQPQHF. In DNA, the CDR3 is TGTGCCACCTCCCACGGGCCTAGCAATCAGCCCCAGCATTTT.

The chain carries TRBV4-1 and TRBJ1-1; no firm D call. Germline lookup yields CDR1 MGHRA and CDR2 YSYEKL. V was shortened by 0 bases and J by 1 base, with 9 bases between the two germline ends. The CDR3 is 15 residues long. The CDR3 region has the DNA TGCGCCAGCAGCCAAGATCGGGCGGGGAACACTGAAGCTTTCTTT. It codes for CASSQDRAGNTEAFF.

This chain joins TRBV27 and TRBJ2-3; 10 bases fit TRBD1. The ends lost 2 bases at V and 0 bases at J; junction bases unmatched: 14. The germline CDR1 and CDR2 sequences are MNHEY and SMNVEV (reference sequence). The CDR3 runs to 20 residues. CDR3 in amino acids: CASSLALPSDRGPSTDTQYF. For the CDR3, the DNA is TGTGCCAGCAGTTTAGCTCTCCCCTCCGACAGGGGGCCTAGCACAGATACGCAGTATTTT.